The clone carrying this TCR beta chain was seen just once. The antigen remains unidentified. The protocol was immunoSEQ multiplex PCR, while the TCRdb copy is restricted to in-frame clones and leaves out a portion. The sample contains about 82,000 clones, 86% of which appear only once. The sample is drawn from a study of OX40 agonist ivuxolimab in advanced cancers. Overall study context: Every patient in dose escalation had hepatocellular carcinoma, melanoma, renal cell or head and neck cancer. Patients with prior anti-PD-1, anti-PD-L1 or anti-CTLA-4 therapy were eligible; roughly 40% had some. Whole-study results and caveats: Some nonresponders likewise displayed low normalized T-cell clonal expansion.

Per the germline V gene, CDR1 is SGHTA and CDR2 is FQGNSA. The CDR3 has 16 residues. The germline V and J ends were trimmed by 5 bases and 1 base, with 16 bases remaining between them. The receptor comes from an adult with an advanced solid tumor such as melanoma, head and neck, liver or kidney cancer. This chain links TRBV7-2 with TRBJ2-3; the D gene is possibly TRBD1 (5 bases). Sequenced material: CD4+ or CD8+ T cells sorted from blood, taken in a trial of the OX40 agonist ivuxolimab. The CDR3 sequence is CASSLGNLRGTDTQYF. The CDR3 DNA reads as TGTGCCAGCAGCCTGGGAAACCTCAGGGGCACAGATACGCAGTATTTT.